The sequence of this T cell receptor (beta chain) was determined in a study of control samples from healthy donors and cancer patients (dated by TCRdb to 2018 to 2020). About this clone: Its antigen specificity is not known. Base qualities are not provided; no much larger clone lies one nucleotide away.

Libraries were made using the immunoSEQ multiplex PCR assay. In its TCRdb copy, this immuneACCESS table keeps in-frame sequences only and misses some clones. Where compared with another copy, unresolved V genes explain less than half of these, and the others have no known cause. This sample lists some 79,000 clones; about 90% were detected once. Just under 4% of the sample is held by the ten biggest clonotypes. Trimming at the junction amounts to 5 bases on V and 3 bases on J, and the germline ends lie 17 bases apart. Inclusive of the bounding cysteine and phenylalanine, the CDR3 is 16 residues long. Only the CDR3 portion is preserved as DNA: 48 bases, with reading frame beginning at the first base. The germline V gene supplies CDR1 SGHNT and CDR2 YENEEA.

The sequence links TRBV11-3 to TRBJ1-3, and TRBD1 may be the D gene, going by 5 matching bases. The TCR originated in a woman between 50 and 59 years old in good health. The sequenced material came from blood. The CDR3 has the sequence CASSPPRDGGGNTIYF. The DNA reads as follows: TGTGCCAGCAGCCCCCCTAGGGACGGCGGTGGAAACACCATATATTTT.